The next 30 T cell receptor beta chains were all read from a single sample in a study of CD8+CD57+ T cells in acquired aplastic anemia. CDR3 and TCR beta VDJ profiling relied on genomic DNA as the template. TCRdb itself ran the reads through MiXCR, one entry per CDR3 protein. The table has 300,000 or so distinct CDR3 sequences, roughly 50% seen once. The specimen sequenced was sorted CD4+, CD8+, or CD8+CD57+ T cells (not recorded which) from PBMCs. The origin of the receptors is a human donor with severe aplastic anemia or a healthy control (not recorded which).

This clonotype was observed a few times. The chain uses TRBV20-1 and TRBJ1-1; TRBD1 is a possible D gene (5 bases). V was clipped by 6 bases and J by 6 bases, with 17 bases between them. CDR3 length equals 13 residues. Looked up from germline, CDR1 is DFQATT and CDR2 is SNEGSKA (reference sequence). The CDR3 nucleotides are TGCAGTGCCAGCGGGGGATTATATGCTGAAGCTTTCTTT. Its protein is CSASGGLYAEAFF.

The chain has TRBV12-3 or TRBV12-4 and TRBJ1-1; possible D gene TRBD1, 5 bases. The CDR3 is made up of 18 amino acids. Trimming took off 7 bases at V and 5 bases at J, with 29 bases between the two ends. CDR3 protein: CASKITPTFGRKGTEAFF. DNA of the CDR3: TGTGCCAGCAAGATAACTCCGACCTTCGGACGGAAGGGGACTGAAGCTTTCTTT.

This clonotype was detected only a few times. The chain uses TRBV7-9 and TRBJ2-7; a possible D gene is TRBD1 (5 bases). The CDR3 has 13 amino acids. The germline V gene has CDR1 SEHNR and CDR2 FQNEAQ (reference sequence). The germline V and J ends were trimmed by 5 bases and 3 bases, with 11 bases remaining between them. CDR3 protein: CASSQDIFYEQYF. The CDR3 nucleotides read TGTGCCAGCAGCCAGGACATCTTCTACGAGCAGTACTTC.

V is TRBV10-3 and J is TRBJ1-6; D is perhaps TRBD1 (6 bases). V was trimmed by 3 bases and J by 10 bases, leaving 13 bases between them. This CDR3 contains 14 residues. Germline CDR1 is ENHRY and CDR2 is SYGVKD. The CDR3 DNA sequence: TGTGCCATCAGTGACCCGACAGGCCAGTCACCCCTCCACTTT. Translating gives CAISDPTGQSPLHF.

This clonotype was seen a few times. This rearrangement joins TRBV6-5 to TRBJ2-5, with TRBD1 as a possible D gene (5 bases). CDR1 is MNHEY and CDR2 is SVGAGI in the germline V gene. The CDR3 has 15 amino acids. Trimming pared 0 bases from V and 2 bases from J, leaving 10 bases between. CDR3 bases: TGTGCCAGCAGTTACTCGACTCAGGGTCAAGAGACCCAGTACTTC. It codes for CASSYSTQGQETQYF.

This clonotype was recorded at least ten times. The CDR3, as DNA: TGTGCCAGCAGCGGGGGGATCTGGGGTGAGCAGTTCTTC. Protein sequence: CASSGGIWGEQFF. The V call is TRBV9, the J call TRBJ2-1; D may correspond to TRBD1 or TRBD2 (5 bases each). Looked up from germline, CDR1 is SGDLS and CDR2 is YYNGEE. The CDR3 extends over 13 amino acids. The V end was cut by 3 bases, the J end by 9 bases, with 13 bases between.

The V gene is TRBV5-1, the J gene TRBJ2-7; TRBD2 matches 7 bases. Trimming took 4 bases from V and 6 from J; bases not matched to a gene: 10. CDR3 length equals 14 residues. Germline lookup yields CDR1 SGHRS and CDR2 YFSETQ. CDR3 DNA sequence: TGCGCCAGCAGCCTTGGGACCGGGGGGTTCGAGCAGTACTTC. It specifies CASSLGTGGFEQYF.

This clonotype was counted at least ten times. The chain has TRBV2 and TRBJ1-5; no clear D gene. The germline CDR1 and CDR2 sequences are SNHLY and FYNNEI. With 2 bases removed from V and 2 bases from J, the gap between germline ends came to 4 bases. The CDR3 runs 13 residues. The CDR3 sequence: CASSEIGNQPQHF. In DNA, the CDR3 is TGTGCCAGCAGTGAAATCGGCAATCAGCCCCAGCATTTT.

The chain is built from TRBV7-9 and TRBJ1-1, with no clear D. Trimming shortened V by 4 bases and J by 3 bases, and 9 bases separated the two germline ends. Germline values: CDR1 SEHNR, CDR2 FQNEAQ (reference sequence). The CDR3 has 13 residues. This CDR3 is CASSWTGYTEAFF. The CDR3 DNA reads TGTGCCAGCAGCTGGACTGGATACACTGAAGCTTTCTTT.

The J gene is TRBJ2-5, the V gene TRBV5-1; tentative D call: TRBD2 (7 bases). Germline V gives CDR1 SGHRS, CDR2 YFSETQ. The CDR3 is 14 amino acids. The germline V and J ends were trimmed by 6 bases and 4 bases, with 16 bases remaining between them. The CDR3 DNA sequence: TGCGCCAGCACCGGGGGGCGAGCGGGAGAGACCCAGTACTTC. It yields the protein CASTGGRAGETQYF.

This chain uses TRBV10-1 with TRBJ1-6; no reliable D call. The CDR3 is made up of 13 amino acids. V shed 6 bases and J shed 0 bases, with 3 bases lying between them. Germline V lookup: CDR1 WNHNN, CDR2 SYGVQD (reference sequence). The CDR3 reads CASRVSYNSPLHF. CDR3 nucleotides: TGCGCCAGCAGGGTCTCCTATAATTCACCCCTCCACTTT.

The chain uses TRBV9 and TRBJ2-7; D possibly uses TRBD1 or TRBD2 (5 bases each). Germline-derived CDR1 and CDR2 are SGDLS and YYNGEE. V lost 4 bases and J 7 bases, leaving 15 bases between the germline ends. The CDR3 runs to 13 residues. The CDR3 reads CASSPVGGREQYF. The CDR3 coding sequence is TGTGCCAGCAGCCCCGTTGGGGGAAGGGAGCAGTACTTC.

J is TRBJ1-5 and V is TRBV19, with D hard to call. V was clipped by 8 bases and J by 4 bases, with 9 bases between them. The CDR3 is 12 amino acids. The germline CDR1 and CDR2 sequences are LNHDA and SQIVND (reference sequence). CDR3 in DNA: TGTGCCAGTGGGCAGATAAATCAGCCCCAGCATTTT. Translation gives CASGQINQPQHF.

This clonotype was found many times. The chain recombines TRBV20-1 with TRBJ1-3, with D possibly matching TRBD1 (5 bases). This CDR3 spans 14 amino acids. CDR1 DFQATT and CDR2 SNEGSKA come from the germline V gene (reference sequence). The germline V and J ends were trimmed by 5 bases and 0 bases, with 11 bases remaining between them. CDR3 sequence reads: CSASDSTSGNTIYF. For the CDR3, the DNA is TGCAGTGCTTCAGACAGCACCTCTGGAAACACCATATATTTT.

The DNA of the CDR3 is TGTGCCAGCAGTTTATCGAATGAGGGCTCCTACAATGAGCAGTTCTTC. Its protein product is CASSLSNEGSYNEQFF. This chain uses TRBV27 with TRBJ2-1; a weak D match, TRBD2 (5 bases). Germline CDR1 MNHEY, CDR2 SMNVEV (reference sequence). The CDR3 covers 16 residues. Trimming removed 0 bases from V and 0 bases from J, with 9 bases in between.

The CDR3 region has the DNA TGTGCCAGCAGTGAGTATCTAAGCAGCAGCACAGATACGCAGTATTTT. Translated, it gives CASSEYLSSSTDTQYF. The genes are TRBV25-1 and TRBJ2-3; no reliable D call. This CDR3 has 16 residues. Germline V gene lookup returns CDR1 MGHDK and CDR2 SYGVNS. The V end lost 3 bases, the J end lost 0 bases, and 13 bases lay between the germline ends. The whole variable domain, filled in from reference TRBV25-1 and TRBJ2-3, reads EADIYQTPRYLVIGTGKKITLECSQTMGHDKMYWYQQDPGMELHLIHYSYGVNSTEKGDLSSESTVSRIRTEHFPLTLESARPSHTSQYLCASSEYLSSSTDTQYFGPGTRLTVL.

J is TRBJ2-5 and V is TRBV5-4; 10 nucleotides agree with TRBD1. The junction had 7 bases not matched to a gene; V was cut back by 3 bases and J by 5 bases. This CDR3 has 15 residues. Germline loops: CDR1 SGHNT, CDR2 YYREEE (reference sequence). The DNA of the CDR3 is TGTGCCAGCAGCTCCGACAGGGGGCTATCGGAGACCCAGTACTTC. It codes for CASSSDRGLSETQYF.

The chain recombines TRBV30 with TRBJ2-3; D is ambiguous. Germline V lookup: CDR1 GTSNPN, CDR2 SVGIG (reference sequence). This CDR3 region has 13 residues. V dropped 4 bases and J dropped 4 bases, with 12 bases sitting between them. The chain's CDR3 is CAWKYWVSDTQYF. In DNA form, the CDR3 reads TGTGCCTGGAAGTACTGGGTTTCAGATACGCAGTATTTT.

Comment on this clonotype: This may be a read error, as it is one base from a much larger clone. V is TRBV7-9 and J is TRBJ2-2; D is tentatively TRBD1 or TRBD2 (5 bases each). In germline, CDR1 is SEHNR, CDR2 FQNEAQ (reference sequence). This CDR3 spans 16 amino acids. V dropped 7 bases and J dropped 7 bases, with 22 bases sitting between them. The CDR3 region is CASNQATGDRGGELFF. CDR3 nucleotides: TGTGCCAGCAACCAAGCAACCGGGGACCGGGGCGGGGAGCTGTTTTTT.

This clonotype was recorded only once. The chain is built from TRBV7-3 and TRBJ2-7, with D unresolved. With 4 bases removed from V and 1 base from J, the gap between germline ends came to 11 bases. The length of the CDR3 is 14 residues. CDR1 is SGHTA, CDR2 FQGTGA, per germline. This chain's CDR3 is CASSSQDTSYEQYF. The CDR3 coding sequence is TGTGCCAGCAGCTCTCAAGACACGTCCTACGAGCAGTACTTC.

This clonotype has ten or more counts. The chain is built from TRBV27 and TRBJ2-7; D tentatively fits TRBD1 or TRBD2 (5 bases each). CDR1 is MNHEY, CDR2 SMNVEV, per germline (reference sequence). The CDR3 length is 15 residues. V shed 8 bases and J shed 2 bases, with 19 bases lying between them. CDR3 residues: CASGEGWGMTYEQYF. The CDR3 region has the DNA TGTGCCAGCGGGGAAGGTTGGGGGATGACCTACGAGCAGTACTTC.

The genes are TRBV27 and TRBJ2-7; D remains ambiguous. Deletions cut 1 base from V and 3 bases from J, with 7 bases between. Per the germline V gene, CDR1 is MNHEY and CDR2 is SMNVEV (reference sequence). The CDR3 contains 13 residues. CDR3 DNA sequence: TGTGCCAGCAGTTTATTGCACAGCTACGAGCAGTACTTC. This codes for CASSLLHSYEQYF.

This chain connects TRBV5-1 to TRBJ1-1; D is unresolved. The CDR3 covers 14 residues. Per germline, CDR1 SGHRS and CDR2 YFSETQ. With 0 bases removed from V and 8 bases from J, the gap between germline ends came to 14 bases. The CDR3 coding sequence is TGCGCCAGCAGCTTGGAGGCACAGCAACAAGAAGCTTTCTTT. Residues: CASSLEAQQQEAFF. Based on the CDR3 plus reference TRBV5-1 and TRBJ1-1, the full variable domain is KAGVTQTPRYLIKTRGQQVTLSCSPISGHRSVSWYQQTPGQGLQFLFEYFSETQRNKGNFPGRFSGRQFSNSRSEMNVSTLELGDSALYLCASSLEAQQQEAFFGQGTRLTVV.

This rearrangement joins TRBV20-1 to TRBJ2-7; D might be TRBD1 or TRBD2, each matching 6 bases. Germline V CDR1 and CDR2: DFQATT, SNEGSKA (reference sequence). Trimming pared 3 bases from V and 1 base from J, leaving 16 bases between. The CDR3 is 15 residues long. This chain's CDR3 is CSASEPRGPSYEQYF. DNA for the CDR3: TGCAGTGCTAGTGAACCCCGGGGGCCTTCCTACGAGCAGTACTTC.

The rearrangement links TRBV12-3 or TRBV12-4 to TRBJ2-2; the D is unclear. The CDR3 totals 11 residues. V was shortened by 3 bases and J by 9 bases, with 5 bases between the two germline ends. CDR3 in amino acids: CASSLGRELFF. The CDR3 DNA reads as TGTGCCAGCAGTTTGGGAAGGGAGCTGTTTTTT.

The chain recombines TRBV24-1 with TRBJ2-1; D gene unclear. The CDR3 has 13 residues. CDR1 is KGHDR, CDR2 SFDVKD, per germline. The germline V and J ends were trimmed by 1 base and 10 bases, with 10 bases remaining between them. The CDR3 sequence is CATSDFSSKEQFF. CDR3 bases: TGTGCCACCAGTGATTTCAGCAGTAAAGAGCAGTTCTTC.

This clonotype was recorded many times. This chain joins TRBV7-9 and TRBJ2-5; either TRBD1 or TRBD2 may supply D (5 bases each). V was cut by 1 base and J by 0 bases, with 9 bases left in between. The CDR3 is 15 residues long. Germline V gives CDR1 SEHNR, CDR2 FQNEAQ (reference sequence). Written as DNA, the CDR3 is TGTGCCAGCAGCTTAGGGGTGGGGGACCAAGAGACCCAGTACTTC. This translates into CASSLGVGDQETQYF. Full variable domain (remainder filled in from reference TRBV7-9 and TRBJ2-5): DTGVSQNPRHKITKRGQNVTFRCDPISEHNRLYWYRQTLGQGPEFLTYFQNEAQLEKSRLLSDRFSAERPKGSFSTLEIQRTEQGDSAMYLCASSLGVGDQETQYFGPGTRLLVL.

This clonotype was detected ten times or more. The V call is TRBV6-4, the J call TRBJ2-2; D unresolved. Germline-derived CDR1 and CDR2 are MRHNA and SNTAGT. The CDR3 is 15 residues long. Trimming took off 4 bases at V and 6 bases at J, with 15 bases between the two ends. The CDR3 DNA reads TGTGCCAGCAGTGTAATGCCCATCGGTTCCGGGGAGCTGTTTTTT. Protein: CASSVMPIGSGELFF.

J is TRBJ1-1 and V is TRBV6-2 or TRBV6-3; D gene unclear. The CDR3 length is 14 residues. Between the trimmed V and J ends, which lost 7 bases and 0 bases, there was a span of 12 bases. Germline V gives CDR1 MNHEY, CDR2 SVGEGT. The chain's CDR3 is CASINGPLNTEAFF. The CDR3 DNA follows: TGTGCCAGCATTAACGGACCCCTGAACACTGAAGCTTTCTTT.

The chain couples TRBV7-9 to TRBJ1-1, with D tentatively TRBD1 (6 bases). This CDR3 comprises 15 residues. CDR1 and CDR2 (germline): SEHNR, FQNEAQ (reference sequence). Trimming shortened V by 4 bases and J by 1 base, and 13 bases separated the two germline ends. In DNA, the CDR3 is TGTGCCAGCAGCTCCGGGGGCAGAGGGAACACTGAAGCTTTCTTT. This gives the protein CASSSGGRGNTEAFF.